Listed here is a single TCR beta chain. Its recognized antigen is unknown. No base quality values were provided; no much bigger clone lies one nucleotide off. The record originates from a study of blood T cell repertoires in COVID-19 (dated by TCRdb to 2018 to 2021). Background on the whole study: Samples covering the acute and convalescent phases of COVID-19 were provided by collaborators in the United States, Italy and Spain. The sample metadata nearly always contained a de-identified subject ID, COVID-19 status, age in years and sex. The samples were drawn from the first 160 participants of the ongoing ImmuneRACE study and from roughly 1,300 subjects provided by 6 global collaborators. The repertoires were released in a freely available public database meant as a resource for research on the immune response to SARS-CoV-2. The dataset comprised deeply sampled blood TCRbeta repertoires from subjects exposed to, actively infected with, or recovered from COVID-19. The material from the prospective study consisted of cDNA or gDNA derived from T cells, B-cell-depleted T cells, or PBMCs. HLA class I and class II types, where available, came from metadata supplied by the sample provider rather than from assay-based typing.

Each collaborating institution followed its own protocols to collect whole blood in K2EDTA tubes. For TCRbeta analysis, collaborator samples were shipped as frozen whole blood, as isolated PBMCs, or as DNA extracted from either sample type. Overall study results and their limits: Clinical and demographic metadata were provided uncurated, with the amount varying by source and participant.

TCRbeta CDR3 regions were amplified from genomic DNA by means of the immunoSEQ Assay, a bias-controlled multiplex PCR. On the study's bioinformatics: The number of nucleated cells in each sample was estimated by amplification of reference gene primers within the assay. Sequence reads were collapsed and filtered to measure the absolute abundance of every unique TCRbeta CDR3 rearrangement. Productive Simpson clonality was computed per sample as the square root of Simpson's diversity index over productive rearrangements. TCRdb carries this immuneACCESS record with in-frame sequences only. Its versions omit some clonotypes, under half of them owing to an unresolved V gene in the studies checked, with the rest unexplained. The V and J calls and clone size are taken from that table; D and trimming were inferred from the DNA. Within this sample are under 300,000 clones, with approximately 90% of them counted one time only. The ten largest clones capture roughly 3.7% of the sample.

This sequence originates from a woman between 40 and 50 years old with acute or convalescent COVID-19. Sequenced input: peripheral blood.

The DNA sequence follows: TGTGCCTATTTGCCTGGCGTCGGGAGCACTGAAGCTTTCTTT. This gives the protein CAYLPGVGSTEAFF. The chain is made from TRBV5-4 and TRBJ1-1; the D gene is unclear. Trimming costs V 10 bases and J 4 bases, and their ends lie 20 bases apart. Based on the germline V gene (reference sequence), the CDR1 and CDR2 sequences are SGHNT and YYREEE. Measured from the cysteine to the phenylalanine, the CDR3 is 14 residues long. This entry keeps only the CDR3 DNA: 42 bases, framed from base 1.